This TCR beta chain was captured by sequencing in a study of blood T cells in healthy people across ages (dated by TCRdb to between 2015 and 2017). Turning to the overall study: In model experiments, roughly one uniquely barcoded TCR beta cDNA molecule per two T cells was captured by template switching. To track age-related changes in TCR beta repertoire diversity, the study relied on deep sequencing normalized with unique cDNA molecular identifiers. Donors were grouped into four age groups: young (average approximately 15 years), middle-aged (roughly 37), aged (around 56) and long-lived (just over 80). Donors of different ages were randomly distributed across sequencing lanes to avoid experimental bias. For two donors (one aged 18 to 29 and one aged 80 or older), the study analyzed two additional independent replicas of 1 million unique cDNA reads from the same blood draw.

General study outcomes and caveats: Estimates of total diversity based on one million sequenced T cells were regarded as lower bounds and as underestimates. Bulk unsorted PBMC profiling prevented conclusive comparison of naive and antigen-experienced compartments. Compared with the aged group, the long-lived group had more naive CD4+ T cells, fewer expanded clones and increased TCR diversity, suggesting age selection. A strong correlation was found between observed TCR beta diversity and the percentage of naive T cells measured by flow cytometry. The CMV infection status of donors was not known, potentially confounding age-related changes in expanded clonotypes. Observed TCR beta diversity per million T cells fell roughly linearly with age, and a significant reduction was already apparent by age roughly 40.

The 39 donors, aged about 6 to 100 years, were systemically healthy Caucasian individuals from Russia. About 9.6 milliliters of peripheral blood were collected from each donor into EDTA-treated Vacutainer tubes. Ficoll-Paque density-gradient centrifugation was used to isolate PBMCs, with at least 7 million per sample. Total RNA, at least 5.5 micrograms per sample, was extracted from PBMCs with Trizol reagent. For every donor, an aliquot of PBMCs went through flow cytometry to measure the percentages of naive CD45RAhigh/CD27high T cells. The V and J ends are trimmed by 1 base and 3 bases, leaving 7 bases between them. For CDR1 and CDR2, the germline V gene (reference sequence) lists DFQATT and SNEGSKA. The CDR3 holds 13 amino acids from the cysteine to the phenylalanine. The retained sequence is limited to the CDR3, 39 bases, with the frame set at the first base. This clonotype has a single count. No antigen is known for it. Per-base qualities were not stored, and no clone one base away is much larger. A single read makes a weak case.

The library was generated by 5' RACE. Sequencer: Illumina HiSeq 2500. The second PCR ran for about 6 to 12 cycles and used a J-beta primer mix along with a sample-barcoded 5' primer. A unique molecular identifier was introduced onto each TCR beta cDNA molecule by a template-switch 5' adaptor carrying 12 random nucleotides. Each sample yielded at least 3 million CDR3-containing paired-end reads. First-strand cDNA synthesis was performed from all RNA using the Mint cDNA synthesis kit, with priming by a TRBC-specific oligonucleotide. All cDNA was treated with uracil-DNA glycosylase and then went through a first 18-cycle PCR with the universal primers M1SS and BC2_uni_R. Processing in the source paper ran as follows. Normalization of each sample was performed by random selection of 1 million high-quality reads, each carrying a distinct molecular identifier. Instead of being binned into consensus sequences, reads that shared molecular identifiers were thrown out. MiTCR, with a Q25 quality threshold and the strictest error-elimination algorithm, was used for CDR3 identification, clonotype clustering and error correction. A nonparametric unseen species model with Euler transformation was used to estimate lower-bound total TCR beta diversity. TCRdb passed the public sequencing reads through fastp at Q25 and MiXCR, retaining productive beta sequences. Every CDR3 protein is listed once, alongside the most common genes and DNA of its rows. The V and J calls were not made by the authors but by TCRdb's processing. Counted in this sample were 1.5 million to 2 million distinct CDR3 sequences; 28% of them appeared once. In total, the top ten clones hold roughly 8.2% of the sample.

The material sequenced was blood. Recombination linked TRBV20-1 to TRBJ1-3, with the D gene call left open. This receptor was taken from a woman under 40 in good health. The DNA sequence follows: TGCAGTGCTAGAGGGCAGGTTGGAAACACCATATATTTT. It specifies CSARGQVGNTIYF.